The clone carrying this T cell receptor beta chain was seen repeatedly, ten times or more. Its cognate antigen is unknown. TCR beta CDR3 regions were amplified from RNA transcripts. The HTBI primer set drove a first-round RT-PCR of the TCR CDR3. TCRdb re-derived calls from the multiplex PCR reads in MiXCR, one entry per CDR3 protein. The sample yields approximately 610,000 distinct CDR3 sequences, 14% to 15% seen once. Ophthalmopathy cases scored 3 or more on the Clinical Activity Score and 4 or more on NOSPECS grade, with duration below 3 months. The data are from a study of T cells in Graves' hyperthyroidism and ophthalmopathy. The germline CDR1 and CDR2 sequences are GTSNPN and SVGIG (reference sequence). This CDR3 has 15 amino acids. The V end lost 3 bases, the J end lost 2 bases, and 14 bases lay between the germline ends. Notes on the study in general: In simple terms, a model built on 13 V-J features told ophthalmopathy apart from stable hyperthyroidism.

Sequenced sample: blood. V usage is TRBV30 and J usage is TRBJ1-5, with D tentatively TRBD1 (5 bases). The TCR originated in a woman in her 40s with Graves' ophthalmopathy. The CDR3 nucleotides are TGTGCCTGGAGCGGGGGGGGTCCCGGCAATCAGCCCCAGCATTTT. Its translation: CAWSGGGPGNQPQHF. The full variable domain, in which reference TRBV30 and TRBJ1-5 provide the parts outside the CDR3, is SQTIHQWPATLVQPVGSPLSLECTVEGTSNPNLYWYRQAAGRGLQLLFYSVGIGQISSEVPQNLSASRPQDRQFILSSKKLLLSDSGFYLCAWSGGGPGNQPQHFGDGTRLSIL.